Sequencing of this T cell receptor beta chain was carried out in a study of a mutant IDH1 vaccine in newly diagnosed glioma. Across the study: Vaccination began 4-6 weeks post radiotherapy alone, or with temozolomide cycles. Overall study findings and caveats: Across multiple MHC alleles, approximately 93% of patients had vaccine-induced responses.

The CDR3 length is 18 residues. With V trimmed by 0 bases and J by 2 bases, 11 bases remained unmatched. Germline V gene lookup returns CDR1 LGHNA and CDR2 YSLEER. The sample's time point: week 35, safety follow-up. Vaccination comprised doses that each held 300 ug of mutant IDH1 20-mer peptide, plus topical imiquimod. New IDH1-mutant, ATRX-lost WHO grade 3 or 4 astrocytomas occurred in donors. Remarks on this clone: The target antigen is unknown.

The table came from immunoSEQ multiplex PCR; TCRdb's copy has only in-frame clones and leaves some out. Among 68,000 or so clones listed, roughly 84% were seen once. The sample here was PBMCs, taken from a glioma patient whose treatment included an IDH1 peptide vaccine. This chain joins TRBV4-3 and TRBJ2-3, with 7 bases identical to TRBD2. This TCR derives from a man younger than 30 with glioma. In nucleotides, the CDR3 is TGCGCCAGCAGCCAAGATCCGTTTCGGGGGGAGACCACAGATACGCAGTATTTT. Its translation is CASSQDPFRGETTDTQYF.